The 31 T cell receptor beta chains below were found in one sample sequenced in a study of shared clonotypes between healthy human individuals. The naive CD8 population came from CD45RO-negative cells selected for CCR7, without terminally differentiated effector memory CD45RA+ cells. Profiling relied on immunoSEQ multiplex PCR, and the TCRdb table lists in-frame clones only, not all of them. This sample has about 1.9 million clones, with 93% found just once. Sequencing input: naive CD8+ T cells from PBMCs. Receptor source: a man between 18 and 35 years old in good health. Some clones in this sample may be carry-over from other donors' samples.

With respect to this clone: Additional DNA sequences in this sample encode the identical CDR3. This chain joins TRBV28 and TRBJ2-7, with D uncertain. The V and J ends lost 3 bases and 2 bases respectively, with 11 bases between them. Germline CDR1 reads MDHEN; CDR2 reads SYDVKM. There are 14 residues in the CDR3. CDR3 in amino acids: CASSLTGQPYEQYF. The CDR3 DNA follows: TGTGCCAGCAGTTTGACCGGGCAGCCCTACGAGCAGTACTTC.

The CDR3 region is CASSFFGTGRVEQYF. CDR3 bases: TGTGCCAGCAGCTTCTTCGGGACAGGGAGAGTCGAGCAGTACTTC. The rearrangement joins TRBV7-8 to TRBJ2-7, with TRBD1 matching over 9 bases. This CDR3 contains 15 residues. Germline CDR1 reads SGHVS; CDR2 reads FQNEAQ. Trimming removed 3 bases from V and 6 bases from J; junction bases left unmatched: 9.

The genes are TRBV29-1 and TRBJ2-7; 8 bases match TRBD2. CDR3 length: 13 amino acids. Per the germline V gene, CDR1 is SQVTM and CDR2 is ANQGSEA. The V and J ends lost 6 bases and 5 bases, in that order; junction bases with no gene match: 9. The CDR3 is CSVEPLTSDEQYF. The CDR3 DNA is TGCAGCGTCGAACCGTTGACTAGCGACGAGCAGTACTTC.

This chain links TRBV5-6 with TRBJ1-1, with D perhaps matching TRBD1 (5 bases). The germline gives CDR1 SGHDT, CDR2 YYEEEE. Trimming cost V 4 bases and J 0 bases, with 19 bases left between them. CDR3 length: 17 amino acids. CDR3 protein: CASSPWRGPTMNTEAFF. The CDR3 DNA sequence: TGTGCCAGCAGCCCGTGGAGGGGCCCTACCATGAACACTGAAGCTTTCTTT.

This clone was seen just once. The V gene is TRBV15, the J gene TRBJ1-5; perhaps TRBD1 as D (6 bases). From germline, CDR1 is LNHNV and CDR2 YYDKDF (reference sequence). The CDR3 contains 17 residues. Trimming shortened V by 5 bases and J by 3 bases, and 20 bases separated the two germline ends. The CDR3 region has the DNA TGTGCCACCAGCTCTCGGATCGGGACAACCCCCAATCAGCCCCAGCATTTT. It is translated as CATSSRIGTTPNQPQHF.

J is TRBJ2-2 and V is TRBV7-9; D possibly corresponds to TRBD1 (5 bases). The germline V gene encodes CDR1 SEHNR and CDR2 FQNEAQ (reference sequence). This CDR3 is 16 amino acids long. V shed 1 base and J shed 1 base, with 10 bases lying between them. Here the CDR3 DNA reads TGTGCCAGCAGCTTAGAGTGGCAGGGGAACACCGGGGAGCTGTTTTTT. This translates into CASSLEWQGNTGELFF. Together with reference TRBV7-9 and TRBJ2-2, the CDR3 gives the full variable domain: DTGVSQNPRHKITKRGQNVTFRCDPISEHNRLYWYRQTLGQGPEFLTYFQNEAQLEKSRLLSDRFSAERPKGSFSTLEIQRTEQGDSAMYLCASSLEWQGNTGELFFGEGSRLTVL.

This clone has more than one count but fewer than ten. J is TRBJ1-4 and V is TRBV15; D is undetermined. This CDR3 has 14 residues. Germline CDR1 and CDR2: LNHNV and YYDKDF (reference sequence). V lost 6 bases and J 7 bases, leaving 15 bases between the germline ends. The CDR3: CATRVLGSAEKLFF. For the CDR3, the DNA is TGTGCCACCAGGGTGCTAGGGTCGGCTGAAAAACTGTTTTTT.

DNA for the CDR3: TGTGCCAGCAGCTTAGGAGGAAACTACAACTATGGCTACACCTTC. Translated, it gives CASSLGGNYNYGYTF. V usage is TRBV7-9 and J usage is TRBJ1-2; D not resolved. The CDR3 is 15 residues long. Germline CDR1 is SEHNR and CDR2 is FQNEAQ (reference sequence). V was shortened by 1 base and J by 2 bases, with 11 bases between the two germline ends.

This clone was detected only a few times. The chain uses TRBV28 and TRBJ1-2; D not resolved. CDR1 and CDR2 from the germline V gene are MDHEN and SYDVKM. There are 11 residues in the CDR3. The V end was cut by 6 bases, the J end by 4 bases, with 6 bases between. The CDR3 is CASRRGYGYTF. For the CDR3, the DNA is TGTGCCAGCAGGAGAGGCTATGGCTACACCTTC.

The V gene is TRBV27, the J gene TRBJ1-1; 7 bases align to TRBD1. The germline CDR1 and CDR2 sequences are MNHEY and SMNVEV (reference sequence). The CDR3 loop spans 14 amino acids. The V and J ends lost 5 bases and 5 bases, in that order; junction bases with no gene match: 8. The chain's CDR3 is CASSIRGGWTEAFF. The CDR3 DNA follows: TGTGCCAGCAGTATCAGGGGGGGGTGGACTGAAGCTTTCTTT.

The chain uses TRBV7-6 and TRBJ2-7; 7 bases are a match to TRBD1. Germline CDR1 and CDR2: SGHVS and FNYEAQ. CDR3 length equals 15 residues. The V gene end was trimmed by 4 bases and the J gene end by 3 bases; junction bases not matched to a gene: 9. Written as DNA, the CDR3 is TGTGCCAGCAGCTACCGGGACAGCGTGAACTACGAGCAGTACTTC. Translated: CASSYRDSVNYEQYF.

The chain combines TRBV10-3 with TRBJ2-7; D might be TRBD1 or TRBD2, each matching 5 bases. The V end lost 2 bases, the J end lost 0 bases, and 11 bases lay between the germline ends. CDR3 length equals 15 residues. The germline CDR1 and CDR2 sequences are ENHRY and SYGVKD. This CDR3 reads CAISEGTESSYEQYF. The CDR3 DNA sequence: TGTGCCATCAGTGAGGGGACGGAAAGCTCCTACGAGCAGTACTTC.

V gene TRBV6-5 combines with J gene TRBJ2-1; possibly TRBD1 for D (6 bases). The CDR3 is made up of 14 amino acids. CDR1 is MNHEY and CDR2 is SVGAGI in the germline V gene. V lost 2 bases, J lost 5 bases, and 10 bases lay in between. CDR3 region: CASSYVRTDNEQFF. CDR3 bases: TGTGCCAGCAGTTACGTTAGGACAGACAATGAGCAGTTCTTC.

The J gene is TRBJ1-1, the V gene TRBV7-3; a weak D match, TRBD1 (5 bases). Germline-derived CDR1 and CDR2 are SGHTA and FQGTGA. The germline V and J ends were trimmed by 5 bases and 4 bases, with 11 bases remaining between them. This CDR3 has 13 amino acids. The CDR3 loop reads CASSQGPLTEAFF. The CDR3 region has the DNA TGTGCCAGCAGCCAGGGACCGCTCACTGAAGCTTTCTTT.

This clone was counted only a few times. The chain has TRBV2 and TRBJ1-1; D is possibly TRBD1 (5 bases). The length of the CDR3 is 16 residues. Germline lookup yields CDR1 SNHLY and CDR2 FYNNEI. Trimming removed 8 bases at V and 7 bases at J, with 26 bases between. The CDR3 nucleotides read TGTGCCAGCGCCAACCCCCGGGAGGGGATGGAAAGTGAAGCTTTCTTT. Amino acids: CASANPREGMESEAFF.

This clone came up once. The rearrangement joins TRBV28 to TRBJ1-4, with D uncertain. Germline CDR1 is MDHEN and CDR2 is SYDVKM. This CDR3 spans 15 amino acids. Deletions cut 4 bases from V and 0 bases from J, with 9 bases between. CDR3 amino acids: CASSYIPATNEKLFF. The DNA of the CDR3 is TGTGCCAGCAGTTATATACCAGCAACTAATGAAAAACTGTTTTTT.

This clone was picked up one time. The chain combines TRBV11-2 with TRBJ2-1; possibly TRBD2 for D (5 bases). Trimming took off 0 bases at V and 8 bases at J, with 14 bases between the two ends. Germline V CDR1 and CDR2: SGHAT, FQNNGV. CDR3 size: 15 residues. For the CDR3, the DNA is TGTGCCAGCAGCTTAGAATGGAGGAGCGTCGATGAGCAGTTCTTC. Amino acid sequence: CASSLEWRSVDEQFF.

This rearrangement joins TRBV7-9 to TRBJ1-5; D not certain. Trimming took 7 bases from V and 3 from J, leaving 13 bases between them. Germline V gene sequence: CDR1 SEHNR, CDR2 FQNEAQ (reference sequence). The CDR3 extends over 14 amino acids. DNA for the CDR3: TGTGCCAGCACCTCAGGCTCGGCCAATCAGCCCCAGCATTTT. It encodes CASTSGSANQPQHF.

As for this clone: At the DNA level, this CDR3 is encoded by other sequences in the same sample as well. The chain employs TRBV7-9 and TRBJ2-7; D uncertain. V lost 0 bases and J lost 6, with 6 bases in between. CDR3 size: 12 residues. Germline values: CDR1 SEHNR, CDR2 FQNEAQ (reference sequence). CDR3 coding DNA: TGTGCCAGCAGCTTAGCAATCGGCGAGCAGTACTTC. Residues: CASSLAIGEQYF. The variable domain in full, with the rest retrieved from reference TRBV7-9 and TRBJ2-7, is DTGVSQNPRHKITKRGQNVTFRCDPISEHNRLYWYRQTLGQGPEFLTYFQNEAQLEKSRLLSDRFSAERPKGSFSTLEIQRTEQGDSAMYLCASSLAIGEQYFGPGTRLTVT.

This clone occurred once. Other DNA sequences in the sample encode the same CDR3. The chain's CDR3 is CASSLSSGSYNEQFF. DNA for the CDR3: TGTGCCAGCAGTTTATCCAGCGGCTCCTACAATGAGCAGTTCTTC. This sequence joins TRBV27 and TRBJ2-1; D might be TRBD2 (5 bases). V was trimmed by 0 bases and J by 0 bases, leaving 6 bases between them. Germline lookup yields CDR1 MNHEY and CDR2 SMNVEV (reference sequence). The CDR3 covers 15 residues.

This sequence joins TRBV9 and TRBJ1-4; unclear D gene. The germline V and J ends were trimmed by 6 bases and 2 bases, with 14 bases remaining between them. This CDR3 region has 15 residues. CDR1 and CDR2 (germline): SGDLS, YYNGEE. The CDR3 sequence is CASTAGGVTNEKLFF. The CDR3 region has the DNA TGTGCCAGCACCGCAGGCGGTGTCACTAATGAAAAACTGTTTTTT.

This chain uses TRBV11-2 with TRBJ2-7; 8 bases are a match to TRBD2. This CDR3 has 18 amino acids. V shed 7 bases and J 1 base; nucleotides not matched to a gene: 18. Germline CDR1 SGHAT, CDR2 FQNNGV. CDR3: CASNGKNGGAGGSYEQYF. The CDR3, as DNA: TGTGCCAGCAACGGAAAAAACGGCGGGGCGGGAGGATCCTACGAGCAGTACTTC. The full variable domain, its missing parts supplied by reference TRBV11-2 and TRBJ2-7, is EAGVAQSPRYKIIEKRQSVAFWCNPISGHATLYWYQQILGQGPKLLIQFQNNGVVDDSQLPKDRFSAERLKGVDSTLKIQPAKLEDSAVYLCASNGKNGGAGGSYEQYFGPGTRLTVT.

The chain recombines TRBV4-3 with TRBJ2-3; TRBD1 is a possible D gene (6 bases). Germline CDR1 is LGHNA and CDR2 is YSLEER. The CDR3 length is 13 residues. With 5 bases removed from V and 8 bases from J, the gap between germline ends came to 14 bases. The chain's CDR3 is CASSTRTDPTQYF. The DNA for the CDR3 is TGCGCCAGCAGCACCCGGACAGATCCTACGCAGTATTTT.

The chain uses TRBV13 and TRBJ2-7, with D tentatively TRBD1 (5 bases). Germline V gives CDR1 PRHDT, CDR2 FYEKMQ (reference sequence). Between the trimmed V and J ends, which lost 5 bases and 3 bases, there was a span of 11 bases. CDR3 length equals 13 residues. The CDR3 reads CASSPDRDYEQYF. The CDR3 bases are TGTGCCAGCAGCCCCGACAGAGACTACGAGCAGTACTTC.

V and J are TRBV28 and TRBJ2-1; TRBD2 is a possible D gene (5 bases). CDR1 MDHEN and CDR2 SYDVKM come from the germline V gene. This CDR3 contains 16 residues. V was trimmed by 6 bases and J by 0 bases, leaving 15 bases between them. Here the CDR3 DNA reads TGTGCCAGCAGAACCCAAGCGGAAAGCTCCTACAATGAGCAGTTCTTC. Protein: CASRTQAESSYNEQFF.

This clone has a handful of counts. V gene TRBV29-1 combines with J gene TRBJ1-2; 7 nucleotides line up with TRBD1. Trimming took 3 bases from V and 6 from J; bases not matched to a gene: 4. The CDR3 covers 12 residues. Germline lookup yields CDR1 SQVTM and CDR2 ANQGSEA. Written as DNA, the CDR3 is TGCAGCGTTGACGTCGGACAGGATGGCTACACCTTC. This codes for CSVDVGQDGYTF.

For the CDR3, the DNA is TGTGCCAGCAGTTTACAGACTTATAAGAGCAACACTGAAGCTTTCTTT. It yields the protein CASSLQTYKSNTEAFF. This sequence joins TRBV28 and TRBJ1-1; D ambiguous. Trimming took 2 bases from V and 2 from J, leaving 15 bases between them. Germline V gives CDR1 MDHEN, CDR2 SYDVKM. The CDR3 loop spans 16 amino acids.

The V gene is TRBV9, the J gene TRBJ1-1; D not resolved. The V end lost 2 bases, the J end lost 7 bases, and 12 bases lay between the germline ends. The CDR3 runs 13 residues. CDR1 and CDR2 (germline): SGDLS, YYNGEE. Here the CDR3 reads CASSVSARSEAFF. CDR3 sequence (DNA): TGTGCCAGCAGCGTCAGCGCTCGAAGTGAAGCTTTCTTT.

For this clone: Mismatch with germline at one junction end may stem from a read error. V and J are TRBV4-1 and TRBJ1-5; D may be TRBD1 (5 bases). This CDR3 comprises 13 residues. Germline V gives CDR1 MGHRA, CDR2 YSYEKL. The CDR3 coding sequence is TGCGCCAGCGGGACGGGTGGATCGCAGCGCCAGCATTTT. Residues: CASGTGGSQRQHF.

The V gene is TRBV28, the J gene TRBJ2-7, with TRBD1 matching over 11 bases. V shed 4 bases and J 3 bases; nucleotides not matched to a gene: 11. Per germline, CDR1 MDHEN and CDR2 SYDVKM. CDR3 length equals 17 residues. The CDR3 DNA reads as TGTGCCAGCAGTTATCTCAGTGGCGGGACAGGGGGCTACGAGCAGTACTTC. Amino acid sequence: CASSYLSGGTGGYEQYF.

The rearrangement joins TRBV27 to TRBJ1-5, with D possibly being TRBD1 (5 bases). Trimming cost V 0 bases and J 3 bases, with 9 bases left between them. CDR3 length: 15 amino acids. Germline CDR1 MNHEY, CDR2 SMNVEV (reference sequence). CDR3 DNA: TGTGCCAGCAGTTTATCGACAGCCTTCAATCAGCCCCAGCATTTT. Its translation: CASSLSTAFNQPQHF.